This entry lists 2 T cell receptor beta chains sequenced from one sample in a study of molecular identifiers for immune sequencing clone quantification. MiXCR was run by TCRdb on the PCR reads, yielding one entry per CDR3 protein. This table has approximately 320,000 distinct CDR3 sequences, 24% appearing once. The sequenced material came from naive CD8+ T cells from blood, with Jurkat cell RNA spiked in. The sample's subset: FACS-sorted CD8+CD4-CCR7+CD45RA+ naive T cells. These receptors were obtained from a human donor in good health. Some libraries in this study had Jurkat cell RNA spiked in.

The CDR3 sequence is CAGVRTGSSCGRYF. The DNA for the CDR3 is TGTGCCGGTGTGAGGACGGGGTCTTCCTGCGGGCGGTACTTC. The rearrangement uses TRBV28 and TRBJ2-7; D perhaps matches TRBD2 (5 bases). This CDR3 spans 14 amino acids. V was clipped by 11 bases and J by 12 bases, with 29 bases between them. From germline, CDR1 is MDHEN and CDR2 SYDVKM. The complete variable domain, with remaining parts taken from reference TRBV28 and TRBJ2-7, reads DVKVTQSSRYLVKRTGEKVFLECVQDMDHENMFWYRQDPGLGLRLIYFSYDVKMKEKGDIPEGYSVSREKKERFSLILESASTNQTSMYLCAGVRTGSSCGRYFGPGTRLTVT.

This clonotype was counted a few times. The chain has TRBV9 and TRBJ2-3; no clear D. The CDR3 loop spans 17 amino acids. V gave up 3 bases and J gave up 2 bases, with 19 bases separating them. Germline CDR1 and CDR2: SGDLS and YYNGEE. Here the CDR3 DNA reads TGTGCCAGCAGCGCCAGGACGCTTCAACCCCTCACAGATACGCAGTATTTT. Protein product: CASSARTLQPLTDTQYF.